Listed here are 22 T cell receptor beta chains from one sample, sequenced in a study of radiotherapy plus CTLA-4 blockade in lung cancer (dated by TCRdb to the late 2010s). Libraries were constructed by the immunoSEQ multiplex PCR assay. TCRdb's version of the immuneACCESS table is confined to in-frame rearrangements and falls short of the full clone set. An unresolved V gene accounts for under half of the shortfall where checked; the remainder is of unknown origin. The sample table shows around 100,000 clones, and roughly 86% are seen once. The biggest ten clones account for roughly 3.3% of the sample. Material: peripheral blood, obtained from a patient treated with radiotherapy plus ipilimumab. The receptor set was obtained from a human donor with non-small cell lung cancer that progressed on radiotherapy plus ipilimumab. Some clones in this sample may be carry-over from other donors' samples.

This chain joins TRBV7-2 and TRBJ1-2; TRBD1 might be the D (6 bases). Deletions cut 2 bases from V and 1 base from J, with 20 bases between. The V gene's germline CDR1 is SGHTA and CDR2 FQGNSA. The CDR3 totals 18 residues. Written as DNA, the CDR3 is TGTGCCAGCAGCTTAAGGGGGGAACGTTATGCTGGTAACTATGGCTACACCTTC. This gives the protein CASSLRGERYAGNYGYTF.

As to this clone: At one end the junction does not follow the germline gene, possibly because of a read error. The V and J genes are TRBV7-7 and TRBJ2-2; D not resolved. The CDR3 consists of 16 residues. From germline, CDR1 is SSHAT and CDR2 FNYEAQ (reference sequence). This CDR3 is CASSRNHPANTGELFF. CDR3 nucleotides: TGTGCTAGCAGCCGGAATCACCCAGCGAACACCGGGGAGCTGTTTTTT.

About this clone: At one end the junction does not follow the germline gene, possibly because of a read error. The chain couples TRBV7-7 to TRBJ2-5, with 8 bases fitting TRBD1. The germline CDR1 and CDR2 sequences are SSHAT and FNYEAQ (reference sequence). The CDR3 is made up of 14 amino acids. The CDR3 coding sequence is TGTGCTAGCAGCAGTGGATTCCGGACAGGGAACCAGTACTTC. Protein product: CASSSGFRTGNQYF.

In the case of this clone: Distinct nucleotide sequences in the sample also encode this CDR3. This chain joins TRBV6-5 and TRBJ1-2, with D perhaps matching TRBD1 (6 bases). CDR1 and CDR2 from the germline V gene are MNHEY and SVGAGI. Trimming left V 3 bases short and J 2 bases short, with 7 bases between. This CDR3 is built from 13 residues. The CDR3: CASSYGTNYGYTF. The CDR3 nucleotides read TGTGCCAGCAGTTATGGGACAAACTATGGCTACACCTTC.

The J gene is TRBJ1-4, the V gene TRBV6-6, with no clear D. The CDR3 is 13 amino acids. Trimming cost V 1 base and J 14 bases, with 14 bases left between them. Germline loops: CDR1 MNHNY, CDR2 SVGAGI (reference sequence). CDR3 in DNA: TGTGCCAGCAGTTACTTGGCAGGAAAAACTCTGTTTTTT. Protein product: CASSYLAGKTLFF.

A few counts support this clone. The chain links TRBV4-3 to TRBJ1-2, with a weak D call TRBD1 (5 bases). The CDR3 length is 15 residues. The V end was cut by 1 base, the J end by 5 bases, with 14 bases between. Germline loops: CDR1 LGHNA, CDR2 YSLEER. Here the CDR3 DNA reads TGCGCCAGCAGCCAAGTGAAGGGGACGGGGTATGGCTACACCTTC. Its translation is CASSQVKGTGYGYTF.

This rearrangement joins TRBV6-6 to TRBJ1-2; no definite D call. Per the germline V gene, CDR1 is MNHNY and CDR2 is SVGAGI (reference sequence). CDR3 length: 15 amino acids. V dropped 2 bases and J dropped 8 bases, with 18 bases sitting between them. This CDR3 is CASSYPPVGQGGYTF. The CDR3 DNA sequence: TGTGCCAGCAGTTACCCCCCAGTAGGGCAAGGGGGCTACACCTTC.

The V call is TRBV5-4, the J call TRBJ1-6; 11 nucleotides line up with TRBD1. V lost 4 bases and J lost 9; bases outside the gene matches: 6. Germline assignment: CDR1 SGHNT and CDR2 YYREEE (reference sequence). This CDR3 has 15 residues. The CDR3 DNA reads as TGTGCCAGCAGCAGGACCGGGACAGGGGGTTCACCCCTCCACTTT. Protein product: CASSRTGTGGSPLHF.

The chain links TRBV28 to TRBJ1-5, with a possible D match to TRBD1 (6 bases). The CDR3 has 15 residues. CDR1 and CDR2 from the germline V gene are MDHEN and SYDVKM. With 6 bases removed from V and 7 bases from J, the gap between germline ends came to 19 bases. CDR3 region: CASSPGGARSQPQHF. The CDR3 nucleotides read TGTGCCAGCAGCCCTGGGGGGGCGAGAAGCCAGCCCCAGCATTTT.

The chain combines TRBV5-7 with TRBJ2-7, with 7 bases lining up with TRBD1. TRBV5-7 is reported as an ORF; its role is uncertain. Germline trimming cut 1 base from V and 4 bases from J; bases unmatched to any gene: 11. This CDR3 is built from 16 residues. CDR3 region: CASSLPRDSFRYEQYF. The CDR3 nucleotides are TGTGCCAGCAGCTTGCCCCGGGACAGTTTTAGGTACGAGCAGTACTTC.

This clone was recorded a few times. The DNA of the CDR3 is TGTGCCAGCAGCCCAGGACAGGGGGGAACGGAAAAACTGTTTTTT. The encoded protein is CASSPGQGGTEKLFF. The chain uses TRBV7-9 and TRBJ1-4, with TRBD1 matching over 10 bases. V lost 5 bases to trimming and J lost 8 bases; unmatched junction nucleotides: 8. Germline CDR1 is SEHNR and CDR2 is FQNEAQ (reference sequence). This CDR3 is built from 15 residues.

The rearrangement joins TRBV9 to TRBJ1-1; 8 bases fit TRBD1. The ends lost 3 bases at V and 0 bases at J; junction bases unmatched: 1. The CDR3 covers 14 residues. Germline lookup yields CDR1 SGDLS and CDR2 YYNGEE. This chain's CDR3 is CASSETGVNTEAFF. The DNA for the CDR3 is TGTGCCAGCAGCGAGACAGGGGTGAACACTGAAGCTTTCTTT.

V gene TRBV6-6 combines with J gene TRBJ2-3; 9 nucleotides align to TRBD2. With 8 bases clipped from V and 2 bases from J, the junction kept 5 bases outside the gene matches. This CDR3 region has 14 residues. Germline CDR1 and CDR2: MNHNY and SVGAGI (reference sequence). In DNA form, the CDR3 reads TGTGCCAGCTTGGGCGGGGGGGACACAGATACGCAGTATTTT. This translates into CASLGGGDTDTQYF.

The rearrangement uses TRBV19 and TRBJ2-1; 9 positions match TRBD1. The CDR3 is 15 residues long. The trim removed 3 bases at V and 4 bases at J, leaving 4 bases unmatched. Germline V gives CDR1 LNHDA, CDR2 SQIVND (reference sequence). The CDR3 is CASSMGQGSYNEQFF. CDR3 nucleotides: TGTGCCAGTAGTATGGGACAGGGTTCGTACAATGAGCAGTTCTTC.

The chain employs TRBV7-3 and TRBJ1-2; 9 bases are a match to TRBD1. V dropped 5 bases and J dropped 8; count of bases not matched to a gene: 12. The CDR3 is 15 residues long. Germline V gene data show CDR1 as SGHTA and CDR2 as FQGTGA. The CDR3, as DNA: TGTGCCAGCAGCCCCTCGGGACAGGGAGGTGGAGGCTACACCTTC. It yields the protein CASSPSGQGGGGYTF.

This clone has a single count. V is TRBV11-1 and J is TRBJ1-1; 7 bases are a match to TRBD1. This CDR3 contains 14 residues. Germline CDR1 SGHAT, CDR2 FQDESV (reference sequence). V was clipped by 5 bases and J by 4 bases; unmatched bases: 7. The CDR3 reads CASSTPQGTTEAFF. CDR3 bases: TGTGCCAGCAGCACCCCACAGGGGACCACTGAAGCTTTCTTT.

The rearrangement links TRBV5-6 to TRBJ2-7; D is undetermined. This CDR3 has 14 amino acids. Looked up from germline, CDR1 is SGHDT and CDR2 is YYEEEE. Trimming removed 2 bases at V and 9 bases at J, with 18 bases between. CDR3 nucleotide sequence: TGTGCCAGCAGCTTACCCCACCTGACCGACGGGCAGTACTTC. This encodes CASSLPHLTDGQYF.

This clone was detected a few times. V usage is TRBV6-4 and J usage is TRBJ2-1; D may be TRBD2 (6 bases). CDR1 is MRHNA, CDR2 SNTAGT, per germline. V shed 4 bases and J shed 10 bases, with 20 bases lying between them. This CDR3 region has 15 residues. The CDR3 DNA reads TGTGCCAGCAGTGCAATGTTAGCGGTGGCCAGGGAGCAGTTCTTC. Translation gives CASSAMLAVAREQFF.

The V gene is TRBV5-4, the J gene TRBJ1-1, with 7 bases fitting TRBD1. The germline V gene encodes CDR1 SGHNT and CDR2 YYREEE (reference sequence). This CDR3 region has 15 residues. With 4 bases clipped from V and 1 base from J, the junction kept 7 bases outside the gene matches. The CDR3 sequence: CASSQNRGWNTEAFF. CDR3 bases: TGTGCCAGCAGCCAAAACAGGGGTTGGAACACTGAAGCTTTCTTT.

The chain uses TRBV4-2 and TRBJ2-1, with 8 bases lining up with TRBD2. Germline assignment: CDR1 LGHNA and CDR2 YNFKEQ. The CDR3 is made up of 19 amino acids. The ends lost 0 bases at V and 0 bases at J; junction bases unmatched: 10. This CDR3 reads CASSQDNGGGLRSYNEQFF. The DNA for the CDR3 is TGTGCCAGCAGCCAAGATAACGGGGGGGGCCTACGCTCCTACAATGAGCAGTTCTTC.

This sequence joins TRBV10-3 and TRBJ2-2; 9 nucleotides agree with TRBD1. V was pared by 3 bases and J by 5 bases, with 10 bases of the junction left unmatched. Germline V gene sequence: CDR1 ENHRY, CDR2 SYGVKD. This CDR3 region has 17 residues. The CDR3 spells CAISDLLRGQGTGELFF. The DNA for the CDR3 is TGTGCCATCAGTGACTTGCTCCGGGGACAGGGAACCGGGGAGCTGTTTTTT.

This clone appeared a few times. V gene TRBV4-2 combines with J gene TRBJ2-4; D tentatively reads TRBD1 or TRBD2 (5 bases each). CDR1 and CDR2 from the germline V gene are LGHNA and YNFKEQ. This CDR3 contains 18 residues. The ends were cut back, 1 base at V and 1 base at J, with 17 bases in the middle. CDR3 DNA sequence: TGTGCCAGCAGCCAAGCACCCTCGGGGACGGCCGCCAAAAACATTCAGTACTTC. Protein sequence: CASSQAPSGTAAKNIQYF.